This passage covers 21 T cell receptor beta chains from one sample sequenced in a study of tumor-infiltrating lymphocytes in primary liver carcinoma. The input was approximately 0.45 ug total RNA; TCR beta cDNA was made from it with a constant-region primer. Nested multiplex PCR, run for three rounds with slightly modified ARM-PCR, yielded TCR beta libraries. Each of the first two PCR rounds ran approximately 10 cycles with TRBV1-TRBV30 forward and C-beta reverse primers. TCRdb re-derived calls from the multiplex PCR reads in MiXCR, one entry per CDR3 protein. Counted here are tens of thousands of distinct CDR3 sequences, just over 70% occurring once; the ten biggest clones make up 25% to 30%. DNA and RNA were both co-extracted from 20-30 mg of bulk tissue that had not been sorted. Sequences were obtained from liver tumor tissue from sampling region 5. As to subset: tumor region T5, tumor centre. The receptors stem from a man aged 40-55 years with primary liver carcinoma and hepatitis B virus infection.

This clonotype was recorded only once. Sequence at one end of the junction differs from germline and may be a read error. The chain uses TRBV10-3 and TRBJ2-7; no clear D. Per the germline V gene, CDR1 is ENHRY and CDR2 is SYGVKD. The CDR3 extends over 11 amino acids. The CDR3 reads CAISEWPEPYF. The CDR3, as DNA: TGTGCCATCAGTGAATGGCCCGAGCCGTACTTC.

In DNA, the CDR3 is TGTGCCGGCAATTTATTGCAGGGGGCGCACGGCTACACCTTC. This encodes CAGNLLQGAHGYTF. The J gene is TRBJ1-2, the V gene TRBV12-3 or TRBV12-4; TRBD1 matches at 8 bases. CDR3 size: 14 residues. V shed 11 bases, J shed 8 bases, and the junction held 16 bases outside the gene matches.

This clonotype was observed a single time. Germline and junction disagree at one end, which may indicate a read error. The rearrangement joins TRBV10-3 to TRBJ2-3, with TRBD1 matching over 9 bases. The length of the CDR3 is 14 residues. Germline V gene data show CDR1 as ENHRY and CDR2 as SYGVKD. The CDR3 loop reads CTIGGRTGEDTQYF. The CDR3 coding sequence is TGTACCATCGGTGGGAGGACAGGGGAGGATACACAGTATTTT.

This clonotype was seen at least ten times. The V call is TRBV6-6, the J call TRBJ1-1; D gene unclear. The V gene lost 2 bases and the J gene lost 8 bases, with 9 bases spanning the gap. The CDR3 loop spans 12 amino acids. From germline, CDR1 is MNHNY and CDR2 SVGAGI (reference sequence). CDR3 residues: CASSYGPTEAFF. The CDR3 nucleotides are TGTGCCAGCAGTTACGGGCCCACCGAAGCTTTCTTT.

This chain links TRBV19 with TRBJ1-3; 7 nucleotides align to TRBD1. With V trimmed by 7 bases and J by 4 bases, 10 bases remained unmatched. The CDR3 totals 15 residues. The V gene's germline CDR1 is LNHDA and CDR2 SQIVND (reference sequence). The DNA for the CDR3 is TGTGCCAGTAATTCCGACAGGGCGGACGGAAACACCATATATTTT. Translating gives CASNSDRADGNTIYF. The complete variable domain, with remaining parts taken from reference TRBV19 and TRBJ1-3, reads DGGITQSPKYLFRKEGQNVTLSCEQNLNHDAMYWYRQDPGQGLRLIYYSQIVNDFQKGDIAEGYSVSREKKESFPLTVTSAQKNPTAFYLCASNSDRADGNTIYFGEGSWLTVV.

This rearrangement joins TRBV11-2 to TRBJ2-1; 7 nucleotides line up with TRBD2. V trimming: 9 bases; J trimming: 12 bases; junction bases outside the gene matches: 11. CDR1 and CDR2 (germline): SGHAT, FQNNGV. The CDR3 has 12 amino acids. DNA of the CDR3: TGTGCCAGTCAAACCCCTAGCGGTGTGCAGTTCTTC. Translating it yields CASQTPSGVQFF.

With regard to this clonotype: A read error may account for a junction end that differs from germline. This CDR3 reads CAWSSLPPYTRCF. DNA for the CDR3: TGTGCCTGGAGTTCCCTACCCCCATATACGCGGTGTTTT. The chain links TRBV30 to TRBJ2-3; D not resolved. Germline lookup yields CDR1 GTSNPN and CDR2 SVGIG (reference sequence). The CDR3 is made up of 13 amino acids.

Remarks on this clonotype: A read error may produce the germline difference seen at one junction end. The chain couples TRBV5-6 to TRBJ1-1; tentatively, D is TRBD1 (5 bases). Per germline, CDR1 SGHDT and CDR2 YYEEEE. The CDR3 length is 15 residues. The CDR3 reads CPSSGGDGMNTEASF. The CDR3 nucleotides are TGTCCCAGCAGTGGAGGGGACGGAATGAACACTGAAGCTTCCTTT.

About this clonotype itself: A read error may produce the germline difference seen at one junction end. This chain connects TRBV11-2 to TRBJ1-2; D is perhaps TRBD1 (6 bases). The CDR3 is 14 amino acids. Per germline, CDR1 SGHAT and CDR2 FQNNGV. CDR3 in amino acids: CAISPTDRNYGYTF. The CDR3 DNA sequence: TGTGCCATCAGCCCAACCGACAGGAACTATGGCTACACCTTC.

Remarks on this clonotype: One end of the junction is discordant with germline, which a read error may explain. This chain links TRBV5-5 with TRBJ2-7, with D tentatively TRBD1 (5 bases). The germline CDR1 and CDR2 sequences are SGHKS and YYEKEE (reference sequence). This CDR3 spans 13 amino acids. CDR3 region: CTSNLDIQGEQYF. As DNA, the CDR3 is TGTACCAGCAACTTGGATATCCAGGGAGAGCAGTACTTC.

Turning to this clonotype: Its ends do not fully match the called genes, so a read error is possible. This rearrangement joins TRBV6-5 to TRBJ2-6; maybe TRBD1 (5 bases). The V gene's germline CDR1 is MNHEY and CDR2 SVGAGI. This CDR3 contains 18 residues. The CDR3 DNA sequence: TGTGCCAGCAGTCTTTGGACACGGGTGAAAGCTGGGGCCAAGGTCCTGACTTTC. Protein product: CASSLWTRVKAGAKVLTF.

CDR3 region: CASGTVKETQYF. The CDR3 DNA sequence: TGCGCCAGTGGGACCGTCAAAGAGACCCAGTACTTC. The J gene is TRBJ2-5, the V gene TRBV10-2; D may correspond to TRBD1 or TRBD2 (5 bases each). Germline CDR1 WSHSY, CDR2 SAAADI. Trimming cost V 9 bases and J 3 bases, with 11 bases left between them. The CDR3 spans 12 residues.

On this clonotype itself: It is likely a read error, because the conserved phenylalanine at the end of the CDR3 is missing. The rearrangement uses TRBV29-1 and TRBJ1-2, with D possibly being TRBD1 (5 bases). The CDR3 contains 14 residues. The germline V gene has CDR1 SQVTM and CDR2 ANQGSEA. V was cut by 3 bases and J by 4 bases, with 15 bases left in between. DNA for the CDR3: TGCAGCGTTGATATAGAGGGGAGAGGCTATGGCTACACCTTA. Residues: CSVDIEGRGYGYTL.

As regards this clonotype: Because the CDR3 is missing its conserved closing phenylalanine or tryptophan, this is likely a read error. V and J are TRBV11-1 and TRBJ2-1; D is unresolved. CDR1 and CDR2 (germline): SGHAT, FQDESV (reference sequence). The CDR3 is made up of 13 amino acids. As DNA, the CDR3 is TGTGCCAGCAACTTAGGCCGGGCATATGAGCAGTTCCTC. Residues: CASNLGRAYEQFL.

The J gene is TRBJ2-6, the V gene TRBV12-3 or TRBV12-4; D is uncertain. The CDR3 length is 16 residues. The CDR3 protein is CNSSLSSHSGANVLTF. The CDR3 nucleotides are TGTAACAGCAGTTTATCTTCGCACTCTGGGGCCAACGTCCTGACTTTC.

Only a few counts were recorded for this clonotype. A single base separates this from a much larger clone, so it may be a read error. This chain joins TRBV28 and TRBJ2-2, with a possible D match to TRBD1 (5 bases). CDR3 length: 16 amino acids. The germline V gene encodes CDR1 MDHEN and CDR2 SYDVKM. CDR3 DNA sequence: TGTGCCAGCAGTTTATGGCAGGGTGTAAACACCGGGCAGCTGTTTTTT. Translating it yields CASSLWQGVNTGQLFF.

Turning to this clonotype: The junction and the germline gene differ at one end; a read error may be behind it. The V and J genes are TRBV11-2 and TRBJ2-7; a weak D match, TRBD2 (5 bases). CDR3 length: 19 residues. From germline, CDR1 is SGHAT and CDR2 FQNNGV. CDR3 coding DNA: TGTGCCAGCAGCTTAATTACTAACGTGAGGGCCGACCCTCCCTACGAGGAGTACTTC. This codes for CASSLITNVRADPPYEEYF.

Notes on this clonotype: An end of the junction differs from the germline gene, which may be a read error. The V gene is TRBV4-2, the J gene TRBJ2-3, with 15 bases identical to TRBD2. There are 17 residues in the CDR3. From germline, CDR1 is LGHNA and CDR2 YNFKEQ. This chain's CDR3 is CASNPGLAGGVTDTQYF. In DNA form, the CDR3 reads TGTGCCAGCAATCCGGGACTAGCGGGAGGTGTGACAGATACGCAATATTTT.

With respect to this clonotype: Its ends do not fully match the called genes, so a read error is possible. The rearrangement links TRBV11-2 to TRBJ2-1; no firm D call. Germline V gene data show CDR1 as SGHAT and CDR2 as FQNNGV. The CDR3 sequence is 13 residues long. CDR3 sequence: CASSLNDTYEQFF. The CDR3 bases are TGTGCCAGCAGCTTAAATGACACCTATGAGCAGTTTTTC.

The rearrangement links TRBV12-3 or TRBV12-4 to TRBJ2-2; TRBD1 is a possible D gene (5 bases). V was clipped by 9 bases and J by 2 bases, with 16 bases between them. This CDR3 spans 15 amino acids. The CDR3 spells CASLYPGSNTGELFF. As DNA, the CDR3 is TGTGCCAGTTTATACCCAGGGTCCAACACCGGGGAGCTGTTTTTT.

This clonotype was picked up a small number of times. A much larger clone sits a single nucleotide away, making a read error possible. The V call is TRBV13, the J call TRBJ1-2; weak D call: TRBD1 (5 bases). CDR1 PRHDT and CDR2 FYEKMQ come from the germline V gene (reference sequence). Trimming pared 4 bases from V and 4 bases from J, leaving 19 bases between. This CDR3 contains 16 residues. The CDR3 protein is CASSYFYRKQGYGYTF. The CDR3 DNA reads TGTGCCAGCAGCTACTTTTACAGGAAGCAGGGCTATGGCTACACCTTC.